This T cell receptor beta chain originates from a study of blood T cell repertoires in COVID-19. Overall study: Sample material is recorded as cDNA or gDNA derived from T cells, B-cell-depleted T cells, or PBMCs.

J gave up 4 bases and V 0 bases, and 7 bases lay outside the gene matches. From germline, CDR1 is SGHAT and CDR2 FQNNGV. The CDR3 is made up of 16 amino acids. Here immunoSEQ multiplex PCR was the method, and the copy in TCRdb shows in-frame clones only, minus some. The sample consists of some 78,000 clones, roughly 86% of them appearing once. The receptor's source is a man in his fifties or sixties with active or convalescent COVID-19. This chain uses TRBV11-2 with TRBJ2-5, with 8 positions matching TRBD2. The sequenced material came from peripheral blood. The CDR3 DNA sequence: TGTGCCAGCAGCTTAGATTTAGCGGGGTGGAGAGAGACCCAGTACTTC. Residues: CASSLDLAGWRETQYF. Full variable domain (remainder filled in from reference TRBV11-2 and TRBJ2-5): EAGVAQSPRYKIIEKRQSVAFWCNPISGHATLYWYQQILGQGPKLLIQFQNNGVVDDSQLPKDRFSAERLKGVDSTLKIQPAKLEDSAVYLCASSLDLAGWRETQYFGPGTRLLVL.